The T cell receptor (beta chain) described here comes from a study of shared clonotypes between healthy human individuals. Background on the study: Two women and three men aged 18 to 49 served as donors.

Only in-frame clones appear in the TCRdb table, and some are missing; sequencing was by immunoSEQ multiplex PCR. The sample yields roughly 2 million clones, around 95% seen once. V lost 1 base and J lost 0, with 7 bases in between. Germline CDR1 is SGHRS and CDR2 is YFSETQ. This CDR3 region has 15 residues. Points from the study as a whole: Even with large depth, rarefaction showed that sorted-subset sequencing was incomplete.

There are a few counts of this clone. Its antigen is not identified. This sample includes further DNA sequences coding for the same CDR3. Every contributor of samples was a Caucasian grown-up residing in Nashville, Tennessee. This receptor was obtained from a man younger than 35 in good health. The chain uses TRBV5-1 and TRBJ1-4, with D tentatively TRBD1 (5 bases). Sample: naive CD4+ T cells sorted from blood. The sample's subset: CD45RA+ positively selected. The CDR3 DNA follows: TGCGCCAGCAGCTTGTTGGGGGCAACTAATGAAAAACTGTTTTTT. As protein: CASSLLGATNEKLFF. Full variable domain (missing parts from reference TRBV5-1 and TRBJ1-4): KAGVTQTPRYLIKTRGQQVTLSCSPISGHRSVSWYQQTPGQGLQFLFEYFSETQRNKGNFPGRFSGRQFSNSRSEMNVSTLELGDSALYLCASSLLGATNEKLFFGSGTQLSVL.